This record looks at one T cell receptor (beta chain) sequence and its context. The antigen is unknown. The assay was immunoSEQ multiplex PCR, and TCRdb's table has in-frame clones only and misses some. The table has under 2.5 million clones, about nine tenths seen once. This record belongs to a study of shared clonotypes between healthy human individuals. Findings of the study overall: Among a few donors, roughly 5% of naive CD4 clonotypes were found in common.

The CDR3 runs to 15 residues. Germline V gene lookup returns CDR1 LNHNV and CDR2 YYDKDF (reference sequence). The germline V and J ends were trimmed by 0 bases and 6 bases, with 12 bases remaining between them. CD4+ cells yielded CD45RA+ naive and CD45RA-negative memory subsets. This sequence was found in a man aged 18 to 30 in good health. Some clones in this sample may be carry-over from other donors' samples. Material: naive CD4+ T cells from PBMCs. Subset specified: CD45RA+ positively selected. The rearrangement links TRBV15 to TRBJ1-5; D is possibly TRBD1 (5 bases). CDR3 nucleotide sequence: TGTGCCACCAGCAGAGATGTCAGGGCGAGTCAGCCCCAGCATTTT. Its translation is CATSRDVRASQPQHF.